Presented here are 27 T cell receptor beta chains from one specimen sequenced in a study of T cells in Graves' hyperthyroidism and ophthalmopathy. Researchers amplified the TCR beta CDR3 regions from RNA transcripts. An initial round of RT-PCR targeting the TCR CDR3 relied on the HTBI primer set. Via MiXCR, TCRdb re-called the multiplex PCR reads, giving one row per CDR3 protein. The repertoire holds 660,000 or so distinct CDR3 sequences, with roughly 46% as singletons. Sequenced: peripheral blood or thyroid tissue (not recorded which). Every receptor here comes from an adult man with Graves' disease, either hyperthyroidism or ophthalmopathy (not recorded which).

This clonotype occurred a few times. This chain links TRBV9 with TRBJ1-4; D not resolved. CDR1 is SGDLS, CDR2 YYNGEE, per germline. This CDR3 is built from 15 residues. V was cut by 5 bases and J by 4 bases, with 15 bases left in between. CDR3: CASSERPHSNEKLFF. The CDR3 region has the DNA TGTGCCAGCAGTGAGAGACCTCATAGTAATGAAAAACTGTTTTTT.

The genes are TRBV30 and TRBJ1-1; 11 bases map to TRBD1. The CDR3 covers 13 residues. In germline, CDR1 is GTSNPN, CDR2 SVGIG (reference sequence). The junction had 4 bases not matched to a gene; V was cut back by 8 bases and J by 2 bases. DNA for the CDR3: TGTGCCAAATGGACAGGGGGCAACACTGAAGCTTTCTTT. This gives the protein CAKWTGGNTEAFF.

The chain combines TRBV7-3 with TRBJ2-7, with D hard to call. The V gene's germline CDR1 is SGHTA and CDR2 FQGTGA. The CDR3 runs 13 residues. V gave up 5 bases and J gave up 0 bases, with 8 bases separating them. CDR3 DNA: TGTGCCAGCAGCCTGAGAATCTCCTACGAGCAGTACTTC. It yields the protein CASSLRISYEQYF.

This chain connects TRBV6-1 to TRBJ1-2; D is unresolved. The CDR3 totals 13 residues. V was clipped by 8 bases and J by 5 bases, with 15 bases between them. Germline V gene sequence: CDR1 MNHNS, CDR2 SASEGT. CDR3: CASYDTLGYGYTF. The CDR3 DNA reads TGTGCCAGCTATGACACCTTAGGATATGGCTACACCTTC.

This chain's CDR3 is CASSLDRGQGESPLHF. The CDR3 DNA sequence: TGTGCCAGCAGCCTCGACAGGGGACAGGGAGAATCACCCCTCCACTTT. J is TRBJ1-6 and V is TRBV9; 9 bases match TRBD1. The V gene's germline CDR1 is SGDLS and CDR2 YYNGEE. CDR3 length equals 16 residues. Trimming at V came to 4 bases and at J to 10 bases, leaving 12 bases not matched to a gene.

This clonotype came up many times. The V and J genes are TRBV9 and TRBJ1-4, with a possible D match to TRBD1 (5 bases). Per the germline V gene, CDR1 is SGDLS and CDR2 is YYNGEE. The CDR3 totals 12 residues. V dropped 4 bases and J dropped 13 bases, with 14 bases sitting between them. This CDR3 reads CASSPSGSRLFF. Written as DNA, the CDR3 is TGTGCCAGCAGCCCTTCAGGGAGTCGACTGTTTTTT.

The chain carries TRBV10-2 and TRBJ1-1, with D maybe TRBD1 (5 bases). The CDR3 contains 10 residues. CDR1 and CDR2 (germline): WSHSY, SAAADI. Trimming cost V 4 bases and J 11 bases, with 8 bases left between them. CDR3 in DNA: TGCGCCAGCAGTGTGTCAGGGGCTTTCTTT. Its protein product is CASSVSGAFF.

In this sample, this clonotype turned up a few times. A junction end diverges from the germline sequence, so it may reflect a read error. The chain joins TRBV5-1 to TRBJ1-2; 7 bases line up with TRBD1. Germline V gene data show CDR1 as SGHRS and CDR2 as YFSETQ. The CDR3 consists of 15 residues. This chain's CDR3 is CASSPDRSSFYGYTF. The CDR3 nucleotides are TGTGCCAGCAGCCCGGACAGGAGTAGCTTCTATGGCTACACCTTC.

The rearrangement uses TRBV2 and TRBJ1-5, with D possibly matching TRBD1 (6 bases). From germline, CDR1 is SNHLY and CDR2 FYNNEI. The V gene lost 7 bases and the J gene lost 5 bases, with 15 bases spanning the gap. The CDR3 has 14 amino acids. The DNA for the CDR3 is TGTGCCAGCAAGACGACGGACAGCTATCAGCCCCAGCATTTT. This encodes CASKTTDSYQPQHF.

The chain links TRBV7-2 to TRBJ2-5; D perhaps matches TRBD2 (5 bases). Germline V lookup: CDR1 SGHTA, CDR2 FQGNSA. This CDR3 spans 14 amino acids. Trimming took 7 bases from V and 5 from J, leaving 17 bases between them. CDR3 nucleotide sequence: TGTGCCAGCATGCGGCCCATACGGGGTGAGACCCAGTACTTC. This gives the protein CASMRPIRGETQYF.

The genes are TRBV12-3 or TRBV12-4 and TRBJ1-3; D gene uncertain. The CDR3 has 15 amino acids. Between the trimmed V and J ends, which lost 3 bases and 4 bases, there was a span of 13 bases. The CDR3 is CASSFPPDGGNTIYF. The CDR3 nucleotides read TGTGCCAGCAGTTTTCCCCCGGACGGCGGAAACACCATATATTTT.

CDR3 DNA sequence: TGTGCCATCAGTCCGGACAGGAAGGTCGGCGAGCAGTACTTC. Protein: CAISPDRKVGEQYF. The V and J genes are TRBV10-3 and TRBJ2-7, with TRBD1 identical over 7 bases. Germline V CDR1 and CDR2: ENHRY, SYGVKD. This CDR3 spans 14 amino acids. The J segment lost 6 bases and the V segment lost 5 bases, leaving 10 bases of the junction unmatched.

Many counts were recorded for this clonotype. The rearrangement uses TRBV29-1 and TRBJ1-2; D gene unclear. The germline V gene encodes CDR1 SQVTM and CDR2 ANQGSEA. Between the trimmed V and J ends, which lost 4 bases and 5 bases, there was a span of 8 bases. This CDR3 has 11 residues. The CDR3 DNA is TGCAGCGTTGTAACCGGATATGGCTACACCTTC. Amino acid sequence: CSVVTGYGYTF.

The chain couples TRBV7-9 to TRBJ1-2, with a possible D match to TRBD1 (6 bases). Trimming removed 7 bases at V and 3 bases at J, with 21 bases between. The CDR3 length is 16 residues. Germline V gives CDR1 SEHNR, CDR2 FQNEAQ (reference sequence). The CDR3: CASNYPGGRLHYGYTF. The CDR3 DNA reads TGTGCCAGCAACTACCCCGGGGGGCGGTTACACTATGGCTACACCTTC.

As to this clonotype: This may arise from a read error, as a much more abundant clone is one base away. The chain combines TRBV7-9 with TRBJ2-5; weak D call: TRBD2 (5 bases). Germline V CDR1 and CDR2: SEHNR, FQNEAQ (reference sequence). The CDR3 is 14 amino acids. The CDR3 here is CASSLLAVQEAQYF. The CDR3 nucleotides are TGTGCCAGCAGCTTACTAGCCGTCCAAGAGGCCCAGTACTTC.

The chain employs TRBV7-9 and TRBJ2-7; the D call may be TRBD1 or TRBD2 (6 bases each). The CDR3 is made up of 12 amino acids. Germline lookup yields CDR1 SEHNR and CDR2 FQNEAQ (reference sequence). V gave up 5 bases and J gave up 7 bases, with 12 bases separating them. The CDR3 reads CASSAGAGEQYF. CDR3 nucleotide sequence: TGTGCCAGCAGCGCAGGGGCGGGGGAGCAGTACTTC.

CDR3 amino acids: CSARKTGGGSNSPLHF. The CDR3 nucleotides read TGCAGTGCTAGAAAGACAGGGGGAGGTAGTAATTCACCCCTCCACTTT. The J gene is TRBJ1-6, the V gene TRBV20-1; 9 bases agree with TRBD1. V was pared by 2 bases and J by 6 bases, with 8 bases of the junction left unmatched. The CDR3 length is 16 residues. Germline V gives CDR1 DFQATT, CDR2 SNEGSKA (reference sequence).

In this sample, this clonotype turned up once. The rearrangement joins TRBV10-3 to TRBJ1-2, with 10 bases that match TRBD1. Germline CDR1 ENHRY, CDR2 SYGVKD. This CDR3 contains 16 residues. V lost 2 bases, J lost 9 bases, and 12 bases stayed unmatched. DNA for the CDR3: TGTGCCATCAGTGAGACGGGACAGGGGACGAACTACAGCTACACCTTC. Its protein product is CAISETGQGTNYSYTF.

The table lists this clonotype with many counts. The chain uses TRBV15 and TRBJ1-5, with a tentative D call TRBD1 (5 bases). Trimming took off 1 base at V and 2 bases at J, with 15 bases between the two ends. This CDR3 comprises 17 residues. In germline, CDR1 is LNHNV, CDR2 YYDKDF (reference sequence). The CDR3 bases are TGTGCCACCAGCAGAGCCTTAGGTGGGGGTGGCAATCAGCCCCAGCATTTT. It yields the protein CATSRALGGGGNQPQHF.

This chain links TRBV9 with TRBJ2-5, with D possibly called TRBD1 or TRBD2 (5 bases each). Germline CDR1 is SGDLS and CDR2 is YYNGEE. The CDR3 sequence is 16 residues long. V lost 0 bases to trimming and J lost 3 bases, with 15 bases between them. The DNA for the CDR3 is TGTGCCAGCAGCGTAGAACCTGGGGGAGTTGAAGAGACCCAGTACTTC. Protein: CASSVEPGGVEETQYF.

A few counts support this clonotype. This sequence joins TRBV19 and TRBJ1-1; D gene uncertain. Trimming cost V 11 bases and J 0 bases, with 16 bases left between them. The CDR3 extends over 14 amino acids. The germline gives CDR1 LNHDA, CDR2 SQIVND (reference sequence). In nucleotides, the CDR3 is TGTGCCTCAAGGAGACCCGGGCTGAACACTGAAGCTTTCTTT. It specifies CASRRPGLNTEAFF.

On this clonotype: At one end the junction does not follow the germline gene, possibly because of a read error. The chain recombines TRBV19 with TRBJ1-1, with a possible D match to TRBD1 (6 bases). From germline, CDR1 is LNHDA and CDR2 SQIVND (reference sequence). CDR3 length equals 14 residues. DNA of the CDR3: TGTGCCAGTAGTCCCGGACAGATGAACACTGAAGCTTCCTTT. Translated: CASSPGQMNTEASF.

This clonotype was recorded many times. This chain uses TRBV9 with TRBJ1-6, with D perhaps TRBD1 (5 bases). V was pared by 2 bases and J by 1 base, with 7 bases between. The CDR3 has 15 amino acids. CDR1 is SGDLS, CDR2 YYNGEE, per germline. The chain's CDR3 is CASSVGGSYNSPLHF. CDR3 nucleotides: TGTGCCAGCAGCGTGGGGGGATCCTATAATTCACCCCTCCACTTT.

This clonotype has only a few counts. Here the CDR3 DNA reads TGCAGTGCTAGGGAGACAGGGGATCAGCCCCAGCATTTT. Translated: CSARETGDQPQHF. The chain is built from TRBV20-1 and TRBJ1-5, with 8 bases matching TRBD1. Germline V gene sequence: CDR1 DFQATT, CDR2 SNEGSKA (reference sequence). The CDR3 runs 13 residues. J lost 5 bases, V lost 3 bases, and 3 bases had no gene match.

With respect to this clonotype: At one of its ends the junction is not consistent with the germline gene, which may arise from a read error. CDR3 nucleotide sequence: TGTGCCAGCAAGGTCTCCCTTCAAGAGACCCAGTACTTC. It is translated as CASKVSLQETQYF. V is TRBV5-1 and J is TRBJ2-5; D is uncertain. The germline V gene has CDR1 SGHRS and CDR2 YFSETQ. This CDR3 contains 13 residues.

The rearrangement links TRBV6-1 to TRBJ2-2; no clear D. The germline V gene encodes CDR1 MNHNS and CDR2 SASEGT. This CDR3 is built from 16 residues. Trimming stripped 6 bases from V and 2 bases from J, with 16 bases between. The CDR3 loop reads CASSARTLGNTGELFF. The CDR3 DNA sequence: TGTGCCAGCAGCGCCCGGACGTTAGGCAACACCGGGGAGCTGTTTTTT.

The J gene is TRBJ2-5, the V gene TRBV10-3; TRBD2 might be the D (6 bases). Germline V gene sequence: CDR1 ENHRY, CDR2 SYGVKD. V was shortened by 5 bases and J by 2 bases, with 15 bases between the two germline ends. CDR3 size: 15 residues. In DNA form, the CDR3 reads TGTGCCATCAGTCAAAGACTAGTGAGGCAAGAGACCCAGTACTTC. This gives the protein CAISQRLVRQETQYF.